Described below is a single T cell receptor beta chain sequence and its context. Its cognate antigen is unknown. From germline, CDR1 is SGHVS and CDR2 FNYEAQ. V gave up 6 bases and J gave up 10 bases; unmatched junction bases: 7. The CDR3 runs 15 residues. Cells were CD45RO-negative CD62L-positive naive CD4 T cells sorted from PBMCs. These data are taken from a study of human versus mouse CDR3 diversity and MHC coevolution. Whole-study findings and limits: Human CDR3s averaged more deletions and insertions than mouse CDR3s.

TCRdb's table, derived via immunoSEQ multiplex PCR, lists solely in-frame clones and lacks some. The table lists about 81,000 clones, 80% to 95% of them singletons. The sequenced sample was naive CD4+ T cells from blood. Regarding subset: CD45RO-negative CD62L-positive naive CD4 T cells. The genes are TRBV7-6 and TRBJ2-1; 15 bases agree with TRBD2. The TCR originated in a person aged 25 to 75 in good health. CDR3 coding DNA: TGTGCCAGCAGTCACGGACTAGCGGGAGGGGGGGAGCAGTTCTTC. This codes for CASSHGLAGGGEQFF.